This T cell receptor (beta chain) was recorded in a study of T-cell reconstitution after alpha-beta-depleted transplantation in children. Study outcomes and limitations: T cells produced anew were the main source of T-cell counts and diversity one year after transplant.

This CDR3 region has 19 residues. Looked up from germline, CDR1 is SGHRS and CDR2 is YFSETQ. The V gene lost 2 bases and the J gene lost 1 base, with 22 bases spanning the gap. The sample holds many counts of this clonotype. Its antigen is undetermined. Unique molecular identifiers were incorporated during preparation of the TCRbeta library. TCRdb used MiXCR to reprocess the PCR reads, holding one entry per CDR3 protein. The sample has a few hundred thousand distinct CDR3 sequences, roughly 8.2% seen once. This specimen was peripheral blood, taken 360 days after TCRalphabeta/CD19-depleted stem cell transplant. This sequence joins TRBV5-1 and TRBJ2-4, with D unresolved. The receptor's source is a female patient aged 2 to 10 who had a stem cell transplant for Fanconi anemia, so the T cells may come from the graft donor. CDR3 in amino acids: CASSLAPHTTYLAKNIQYF. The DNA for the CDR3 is TGCGCCAGCAGCTTAGCGCCCCACACAACTTATTTGGCCAAAAACATTCAGTACTTC.